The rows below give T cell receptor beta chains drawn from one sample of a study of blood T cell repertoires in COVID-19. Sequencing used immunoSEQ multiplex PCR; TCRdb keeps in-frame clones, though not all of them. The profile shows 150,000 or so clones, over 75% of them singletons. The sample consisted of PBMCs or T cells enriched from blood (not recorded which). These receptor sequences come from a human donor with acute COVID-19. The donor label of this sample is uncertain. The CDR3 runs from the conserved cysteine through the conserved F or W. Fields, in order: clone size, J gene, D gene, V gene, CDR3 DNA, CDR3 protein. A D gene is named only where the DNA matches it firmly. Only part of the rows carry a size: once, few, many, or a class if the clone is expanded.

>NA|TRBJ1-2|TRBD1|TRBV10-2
TGCGCCAGCAGGAGGGGGACAGGGAGTAACTATGGCTACACCTTC
CASRRGTGSNYGYTF
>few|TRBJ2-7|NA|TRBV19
TGTGCCAGTACGGTGGGCCCTTCCTCCTACGAGCAGTACTTC
CASTVGPSSYEQYF
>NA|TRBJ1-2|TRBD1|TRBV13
TGTGCCAGCAGCTTAGGAACAGGGGACTTAGGCTACACCTTC
CASSLGTGDLGYTF
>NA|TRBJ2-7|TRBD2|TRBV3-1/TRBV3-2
TGTGCCAGCAGCTTCCGGACTAGCGGAAGCTCCTACGAGCAGTACTTC
CASSFRTSGSSYEQYF
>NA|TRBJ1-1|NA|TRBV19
TGTGCCAGTAGTATAGGACAGGAAGCTTTCTTT
CASSIGQEAFF
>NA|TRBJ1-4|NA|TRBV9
TGTGCCAGCAGCGTAGCGGACACCTATAATGAAAAACTGTTTTTT
CASSVADTYNEKLFF
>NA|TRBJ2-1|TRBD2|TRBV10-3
TGTGCCATCAGCTCCCAGGGAGGGGACTACAATGAGCAGTTCTTC
CAISSQGGDYNEQFF
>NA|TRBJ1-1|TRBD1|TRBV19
TGTGCCAGTAGTATAGGTAAGGGGGCGTTGGGAACTGAAGCTTTCTTT
CASSIGKGALGTEAFF
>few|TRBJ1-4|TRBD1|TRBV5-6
TGTGCCAGCAGCTTCACCGGGACAGGACCTAATGAAAAACTGTTTTTT
CASSFTGTGPNEKLFF
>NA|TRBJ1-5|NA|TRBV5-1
TGCGCCAGCAGTACTGATAGCAATCAGCCCCAGCATTTT
CASSTDSNQPQHF
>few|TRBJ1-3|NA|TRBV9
TGTGCCAGCAGCGTAGACCGGGGAGGGGGAAACACCATATATTTT
CASSVDRGGGNTIYF
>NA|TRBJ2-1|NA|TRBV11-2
TGTGCCAGCAGCCTAGAGGGCTATGAGCAGTTCTTC
CASSLEGYEQFF
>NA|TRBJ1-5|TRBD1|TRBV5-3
TGTGCCAGAAGCTGGCCACAGGGGGCCCCCGAAAGCAATCAGCCCCAGCATTTT
CARSWPQGAPESNQPQHF
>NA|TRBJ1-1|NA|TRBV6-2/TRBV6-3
TGTGCCAGCAGGTACACAACTGAAGCTTTCTTT
CASRYTTEAFF
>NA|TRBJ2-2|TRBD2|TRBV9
TGTGCCAGCACCCGGACTAGCGGTATCACCGGGGAGCTGTTTTTT
CASTRTSGITGELFF
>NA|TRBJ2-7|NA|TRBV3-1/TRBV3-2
TGTGCCAGCAGCCCGCGGGACTGGGCGAGAGAGCAGTACTTC
CASSPRDWAREQYF
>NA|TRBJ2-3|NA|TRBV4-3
TGCGCCAGCAGCCAAGGATATGGCCGCACAGATACGCAGTATTTT
CASSQGYGRTDTQYF
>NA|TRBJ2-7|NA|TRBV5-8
TGTGCCAGCAGCCTCATGCTGGGCCTCGAGCCCGAGCAGTACTTC
CASSLMLGLEPEQYF
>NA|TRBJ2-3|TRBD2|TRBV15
TGTGCCACCAGCAGAGATATGTCTAGCGGTGATACGCAGTATTTT
CATSRDMSSGDTQYF
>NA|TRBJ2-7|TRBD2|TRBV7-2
TGTGCCAGCAGCGTTATTAGCGGGGGGAGCCTTTCCTACGAGCAGTACTTC
CASSVISGGSLSYEQYF
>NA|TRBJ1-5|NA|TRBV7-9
TGTGCCAGCAGCTTAGGACTAGCGGGGCCCCAGCATTTT
CASSLGLAGPQHF
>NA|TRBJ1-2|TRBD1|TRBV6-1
TGTGCCAGCAGTACTACAGGGGCCTTCTATGGCTACACCTTC
CASSTTGAFYGYTF
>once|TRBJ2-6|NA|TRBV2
TGTGCCAGCAGTGAAGGGGCGATCTCTGGGGCCAACGTCCTGACTTTC
CASSEGAISGANVLTF
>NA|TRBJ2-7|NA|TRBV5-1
TGCGCCAGCAGCTTGGCCGGCGGAGCGCCAAACGAGCAGTACTTC
CASSLAGGAPNEQYF